Following are 5 T cell receptor beta chains from one sample sequenced in a study of blood T cell repertoires in COVID-19. Here immunoSEQ multiplex PCR was the method, and the copy in TCRdb shows in-frame clones only, minus some. Counted here are roughly 160,000 clones, 74% occurring once; the ten biggest clones make up about 3%. The sample taken for sequencing was peripheral blood. These receptors originate from a woman aged 80 or over with acute or convalescent COVID-19.

The CDR3, as DNA: TGTGCCAGCAGTCAACTACAGGGGGACGCAGATACGCAGTATTTT. Protein sequence: CASSQLQGDADTQYF. The chain employs TRBV6-5 and TRBJ2-3, with TRBD1 matching 8 bases. Germline V gene data show CDR1 as MNHEY and CDR2 as SVGAGI. V shed 5 bases and J 4 bases; nucleotides not matched to a gene: 8. The CDR3 contains 15 residues.

In regard to this clone: The junction departs from germline at one end; a sequencing error may be responsible. This chain joins TRBV10-3 and TRBJ2-7; 8 bases agree with TRBD2. Germline-derived CDR1 and CDR2 are ENHRY and SYGVKD. The CDR3 contains 17 residues. Here the CDR3 reads CVITPSTVGGEAYEQYF. The CDR3 DNA reads as TGTGTCATCACCCCCTCCACGGTCGGGGGGGAGGCCTACGAGCAGTACTTC.

V and J are TRBV27 and TRBJ2-7; D unresolved. The CDR3 has 16 amino acids. From germline, CDR1 is MNHEY and CDR2 SMNVEV (reference sequence). The ends were cut back, 2 bases at V and 1 base at J, with 15 bases in the middle. The CDR3 reads CASSLASPRLSYEQYF. The CDR3 DNA reads TGTGCCAGCAGTTTAGCGTCCCCGCGATTATCCTACGAGCAGTACTTC.

Only a few counts were recorded for this clone. The gene calls are TRBV6-5 and TRBJ2-5; 8 positions agree with TRBD2. Germline V CDR1 and CDR2: MNHEY, SVGAGI. Losses at the gene ends were 6 bases for V and 1 base for J; bases not matched to a gene: 4. This CDR3 contains 14 residues. In nucleotides, the CDR3 is TGTGCCAGCAGGACTAGCGCCGCCCAAGAGACCCAGTACTTC. It translates to CASRTSAAQETQYF.

The CDR3 DNA reads as TGTGCCAGCAGTTTCGAAGGGGTGGGGACAGATACGCAGTATTTT. Its protein product is CASSFEGVGTDTQYF. The genes are TRBV27 and TRBJ2-3; tentative D call: TRBD1 (5 bases). Germline V CDR1 and CDR2: MNHEY, SMNVEV (reference sequence). V lost 3 bases, J lost 3 bases, and 13 bases lay in between. The CDR3 spans 15 residues.